This T cell receptor (beta chain) was sequenced in a study of blood T cell repertoires in COVID-19. Assay used: immunoSEQ multiplex PCR; TCRdb lists only in-frame clones, some missing. The repertoire consists of more than 250,000 clones, with about four fifths occurring once and the leading ten covering about 1.2%. This clone was found a few times. CDR3 length: 18 residues. V lost 0 bases to trimming and J lost 7 bases; unmatched junction nucleotides: 15. Per germline, CDR1 SGHAT and CDR2 FQNNGV. This clonotype was sampled from a woman in her 50s with acute or convalescent COVID-19. Sequenced material: peripheral blood. This sequence joins TRBV11-2 and TRBJ2-1; 7 positions match TRBD2. Written as DNA, the CDR3 is TGTGCCAGCAGCTTAGAATTTGATGGGGGAGGGCCGAGAAATGAGCAGTTCTTC. Its protein is CASSLEFDGGGPRNEQFF.